The sequence of this T cell receptor beta chain was determined in a study of T cell responses to AZD1222 COVID-19 vaccine. Across the study: Whether given at about 4 or about 12 weeks, second doses were pooled. Study-level points and caveats: Two AZD1222 doses significantly raised spike-specific TCR breadth and depth over controls. Most donors were white British and more were female, and clonal diversity was possibly underestimated. Seropositive at baseline were only a handful of AZD1222 recipients.

Clones were read by immunoSEQ multiplex PCR, and TCRdb kept only the in-frame ones, dropping some. The sample contains about 100,000 clones, roughly 93% of which appear only once. A word on this clone: Its target is unknown.

After removal of 0 bases from V and 2 bases from J, the junction contained 5 bases not matched to a gene. Germline V gene sequence: CDR1 SGHRS, CDR2 YFSETQ. This CDR3 contains 16 residues. The genes are TRBV5-1 and TRBJ2-7; 10 bases are shared with TRBD2. The specimen was peripheral blood, collected on day 0 of AZD1222 vaccination. This clonotype originated in an adult in good health. The CDR3 DNA is TGCGCCAGCAGCTTGGTTAGCGGGAGGTTCACCTACGAGCAGTACTTC. It specifies CASSLVSGRFTYEQYF.